The 19 T cell receptor beta chains reported below all come from one sample, sequenced in a study of OX40 agonist ivuxolimab in advanced cancers. Repertoires were generated with immunoSEQ multiplex PCR, while TCRdb's copy carries only in-frame clones and drops some. The sample includes around 50,000 clones, roughly four fifths of them seen just once. Material: CD4+ or CD8+ T cells sorted from blood, obtained in a trial of the OX40 agonist ivuxolimab. These receptors were collected from an adult with an advanced solid tumor such as melanoma, head and neck, liver or kidney cancer.

This clone was picked up one time. V is TRBV19 and J is TRBJ1-2; TRBD1 matches 9 bases. CDR1 is LNHDA, CDR2 SQIVND, per germline (reference sequence). This CDR3 spans 15 amino acids. The V and J ends lost 3 bases and 0 bases, in that order; junction bases with no gene match: 2. The CDR3 spells CASSMTGGPNYGYTF. CDR3 nucleotides: TGTGCCAGTAGTATGACAGGGGGTCCTAACTATGGCTACACCTTC. The entire variable domain, with the rest obtained from reference TRBV19 and TRBJ1-2, is as follows: DGGITQSPKYLFRKEGQNVTLSCEQNLNHDAMYWYRQDPGQGLRLIYYSQIVNDFQKGDIAEGYSVSREKKESFPLTVTSAQKNPTAFYLCASSMTGGPNYGYTFGSGTRLTVV.

This clone has only one observation. Within the sample, other DNA sequences also encode this same CDR3. This sequence joins TRBV21-1 and TRBJ1-5. TRBV21-1 is a pseudogene. The CDR3 loop spans 18 amino acids. The CDR3 nucleotides read TGTGCCAGCAGCACCCTCCTGGTAGGCCCTGTGGGGAGCCAGCCCCAGCATTTT. It encodes CASSTLLVGPVGSQPQHF.

The chain combines TRBV7-2 with TRBJ2-2; 9 nucleotides align to TRBD2. J lost 0 bases, V lost 5 bases, and 1 base had no gene match. There are 15 residues in the CDR3. Germline V lookup: CDR1 SGHTA, CDR2 FQGNSA. The CDR3 here is CASSQRGANTGELFF. CDR3 nucleotides: TGTGCCAGCAGCCAGCGGGGGGCGAACACCGGGGAGCTGTTTTTT.

The rearrangement uses TRBV4-1 and TRBJ1-6; 11 bases line up with TRBD1. With V trimmed by 3 bases and J by 10 bases, 11 bases remained unmatched. CDR1 and CDR2 (germline): MGHRA, YSYEKL. The CDR3 runs 17 residues. Here the CDR3 DNA reads TGCGCCAGCAGCCACCCCGGACAGGGGGCGAGAGGCTCACCCCTCCACTTT. Translation: CASSHPGQGARGSPLHF.

V usage is TRBV5-1 and J usage is TRBJ2-5; perhaps TRBD1 as D (5 bases). In germline, CDR1 is SGHRS, CDR2 YFSETQ. The V gene lost 0 bases and the J gene lost 7 bases, with 13 bases spanning the gap. This CDR3 spans 14 amino acids. Written as DNA, the CDR3 is TGCGCCAGCAGCTTGGAGGGTTCTCAGGGGACCCAGTACTTC. This gives the protein CASSLEGSQGTQYF.

The rearrangement uses TRBV27 and TRBJ2-1; D not resolved. The CDR3 loop spans 16 amino acids. The germline V gene has CDR1 MNHEY and CDR2 SMNVEV (reference sequence). Between the trimmed V and J ends, which lost 5 bases and 1 base, there was a span of 15 bases. The DNA of the CDR3 is TGTGCCAGCAGTCTCAGAGGTGGTAGGTCCTACAATGAGCAGTTCTTC. Translating gives CASSLRGGRSYNEQFF.

This chain joins TRBV5-1 and TRBJ2-3, with 11 bases that match TRBD2. CDR1 and CDR2 (germline): SGHRS, YFSETQ. This CDR3 contains 17 residues. V was pared by 4 bases and J by 3 bases, with 10 bases of the junction left unmatched. The CDR3 loop reads CASSPRASGGSTDTQYF. DNA of the CDR3: TGCGCCAGCAGCCCCCGGGCTAGCGGGGGGTCTACAGATACGCAGTATTTT.

The chain recombines TRBV2 with TRBJ2-1; TRBD2 agrees at 11 bases. CDR3 length: 15 amino acids. Unmatched junction bases numbered 8, after V lost 7 bases and J lost 6 bases. Germline V CDR1 and CDR2: SNHLY, FYNNEI. CDR3 in DNA: TGTGCCAGCAAATTAGGTAGCGGGGGGGCCAATGAGCAGTTCTTC. It is translated as CASKLGSGGANEQFF. Based on the CDR3 plus reference TRBV2 and TRBJ2-1, the full variable domain is EPEVTQTPSHQVTQMGQEVILRCVPISNHLYFYWYRQILGQKVEFLVSFYNNEISEKSEIFDDQFSVERPDGSNFTLKIRSTKLEDSAMYFCASKLGSGGANEQFFGPGTRLTVL.

The chain joins TRBV5-1 to TRBJ2-1, with 8 nucleotides matching TRBD2. The CDR3 spans 19 residues. Germline loops: CDR1 SGHRS, CDR2 YFSETQ. The V and J ends lost 0 bases and 4 bases, in that order; junction bases with no gene match: 15. The CDR3 DNA reads TGCGCCAGCAGCTTGGCTCCCCCCGGTGGCGGGGGGTCTTACAATGAGCAGTTCTTC. Its translation: CASSLAPPGGGGSYNEQFF. Complete variable domain (other parts from reference TRBV5-1 and TRBJ2-1): KAGVTQTPRYLIKTRGQQVTLSCSPISGHRSVSWYQQTPGQGLQFLFEYFSETQRNKGNFPGRFSGRQFSNSRSEMNVSTLELGDSALYLCASSLAPPGGGGSYNEQFFGPGTRLTVL.

In DNA form, the CDR3 reads TGTGCCAGTAGTGCAACTAGCGGGGGAGGTGTAGATACGCAGTATTTT. Residues: CASSATSGGGVDTQYF. V is TRBV19 and J is TRBJ2-3; 11 positions agree with TRBD2. Germline loops: CDR1 LNHDA, CDR2 SQIVND (reference sequence). This CDR3 contains 16 residues. V lost 5 bases and J lost 5; bases outside the gene matches: 9.

The V and J genes are TRBV28 and TRBJ1-4; tentative D call: TRBD1 (6 bases). The CDR3 totals 15 residues. The germline V gene has CDR1 MDHEN and CDR2 SYDVKM. Trimming left V 7 bases short and J 0 bases short, with 12 bases between. In DNA, the CDR3 is TGTGCCAGCAACCGACAGGACGCAACTAATGAAAAACTGTTTTTT. Amino acids: CASNRQDATNEKLFF.

The chain joins TRBV29-1 to TRBJ1-2; D possibly corresponds to TRBD1 (5 bases). The germline V and J ends were trimmed by 4 bases and 5 bases, with 14 bases remaining between them. The CDR3 has 13 amino acids. Germline assignment: CDR1 SQVTM and CDR2 ANQGSEA. The CDR3 nucleotides read TGCAGCGTTGGTTTTCAGGCAGGGTATGGCTACACCTTC. The encoded protein is CSVGFQAGYGYTF.

This chain links TRBV19 with TRBJ1-3; D perhaps matches TRBD1 (6 bases). V lost 6 bases to trimming and J lost 0 bases, with 15 bases between them. The length of the CDR3 is 16 residues. CDR1 is LNHDA and CDR2 is SQIVND in the germline V gene (reference sequence). CDR3: CASSMIAQGSGNTIYF. CDR3 nucleotide sequence: TGTGCCAGTAGCATGATCGCACAGGGCTCTGGAAACACCATATATTTT.

The chain is built from TRBV5-4 and TRBJ2-7, with D perhaps being TRBD1 or TRBD2 (5 bases each). The CDR3 runs 16 residues. V lost 4 bases to trimming and J lost 0 bases, with 17 bases between them. Germline assignment: CDR1 SGHNT and CDR2 YYREEE (reference sequence). The CDR3 DNA reads as TGTGCCAGCAGCCCGGATGGGGGACCGACCTCCTACGAGCAGTACTTC. It translates to CASSPDGGPTSYEQYF.

The CDR3 sequence: CASSDPAVCDRGLFYNSPLHF. CDR3 DNA sequence: TGTGCCAGCAGTGACCCCGCCGTTTGTGACAGGGGCCTTTTCTATAATTCACCCCTCCACTTT. The chain carries TRBV6-4 and TRBJ1-6; TRBD1 matches 8 bases. With 2 bases clipped from V and 3 bases from J, the junction kept 18 bases outside the gene matches. Germline-derived CDR1 and CDR2 are MRHNA and SNTAGT. The CDR3 extends over 21 amino acids.

The chain combines TRBV14 with TRBJ2-7; tentative D call: TRBD2 (6 bases). Trimming shortened V by 4 bases and J by 0 bases, and 22 bases separated the two germline ends. Germline lookup yields CDR1 SGHDN and CDR2 FVKESK. The CDR3 sequence is 18 residues long. The CDR3 sequence is CASSPNHFSRGLSYEQYF. CDR3 sequence (DNA): TGTGCCAGCAGCCCGAACCACTTCTCGCGGGGTCTCTCCTACGAGCAGTACTTC.

This chain uses TRBV19 with TRBJ2-3; no definite D call. V lost 0 bases, J lost 0 bases, and 7 bases lay in between. There are 15 residues in the CDR3. Germline V lookup: CDR1 LNHDA, CDR2 SQIVND (reference sequence). For the CDR3, the DNA is TGTGCCAGTAGTATAGATCTGACTAGCACAGATACGCAGTATTTT. Translated: CASSIDLTSTDTQYF.

Worth noting for this clone: At one of its ends the junction is not consistent with the germline gene, which may arise from a read error. The chain recombines TRBV11-3 with TRBJ2-2; either TRBD1 or TRBD2 may supply D (5 bases each). The V gene's germline CDR1 is SGHNT and CDR2 YENEEA. This CDR3 has 15 amino acids. The CDR3: CTSSPPGRGTGELFF. The CDR3 DNA sequence: TGTACCAGCAGCCCACCAGGGAGAGGCACCGGGGAGCTGTTTTTT. The entire variable domain, with the rest obtained from reference TRBV11-3 and TRBJ2-2, is as follows: EAGVVQSPRYKIIEKKQPVAFWCNPISGHNTLYWYLQNLGQGPELLIRYENEEAVDDSQLPKDRFSAERLKGVDSTLKIQPAELGDSAVYLCTSSPPGRGTGELFFGEGSRLTVL.

V usage is TRBV14 and J usage is TRBJ2-1; D gene ambiguous. Per germline, CDR1 SGHDN and CDR2 FVKESK. CDR3 length: 13 residues. Trimming took 1 base from V and 8 from J, leaving 9 bases between them. The CDR3 is CASSQVLGYEQFF. CDR3 in DNA: TGTGCCAGCAGCCAAGTACTGGGGTATGAGCAGTTCTTC.